Below, 10 T cell receptor beta chains from the same sample are listed, as sequenced in a study of blood T cell repertoires in COVID-19. Only in-frame clones appear in the TCRdb table, and some are missing; sequencing was by immunoSEQ multiplex PCR. This sample has 10,000 to 15,000 clones, with 85% found just once. The sequencing sample was made of peripheral blood. The source of these receptors is a human donor in a cohort sampled during active COVID-19.

CDR3 coding DNA: TGTGCCAGTAGTATGCAGGGCCTATCCTACGAGCAGTACTTC. Residues: CASSMQGLSYEQYF. This chain joins TRBV19 and TRBJ2-7, with D perhaps matching TRBD1 (5 bases). Germline assignment: CDR1 LNHDA and CDR2 SQIVND (reference sequence). The V end lost 3 bases, the J end lost 1 base, and 10 bases lay between the germline ends. The CDR3 runs to 14 residues.

The chain uses TRBV18 and TRBJ2-7, with D maybe TRBD1 (6 bases). This CDR3 contains 14 residues. Trimming shortened V by 3 bases and J by 5 bases, and 14 bases separated the two germline ends. Per the germline V gene, CDR1 is KGHSH and CDR2 is LQKENI. The CDR3 reads CASSPNTGINEQYF. In nucleotides, the CDR3 is TGTGCCAGCTCACCCAATACAGGGATCAACGAGCAGTACTTC.

The V call is TRBV5-1, the J call TRBJ2-2; D is undetermined. CDR3 length equals 11 residues. The V gene lost 7 bases and the J gene lost 7 bases, with 8 bases spanning the gap. Germline CDR1 reads SGHRS; CDR2 reads YFSETQ. CDR3 in DNA: TGCGCCAGCTGGTGGAGCGGGGAGCTGTTTTTT. It translates to CASWWSGELFF.

The chain has TRBV2 and TRBJ1-1; TRBD1 matches 8 bases. This CDR3 spans 13 amino acids. V was clipped by 1 base and J by 9 bases; unmatched bases: 4. Germline CDR1 SNHLY, CDR2 FYNNEI. DNA for the CDR3: TGTGCCAGCAGTGAAGATGACAGGGGCCAAGCTTTCTTT. Amino acids: CASSEDDRGQAFF.

The chain is built from TRBV2 and TRBJ2-2, with D tentatively TRBD1 (6 bases). From germline, CDR1 is SNHLY and CDR2 FYNNEI. The CDR3 covers 16 residues. V was clipped by 6 bases and J by 1 base, with 15 bases between them. The CDR3 sequence is CASSASGTQNTGELFF. CDR3 bases: TGTGCCAGCAGCGCGTCCGGGACACAGAACACCGGGGAGCTGTTTTTT.

The rearrangement links TRBV5-4 to TRBJ1-6; D possibly corresponds to TRBD1 (6 bases). CDR3 length equals 17 residues. CDR1 and CDR2 from the germline V gene are SGHNT and YYREEE (reference sequence). V lost 2 bases and J 9 bases, leaving 21 bases between the germline ends. Here the CDR3 DNA reads TGTGCCAGCAGCTTACATAATACAGGGTTATCCAGTTCACCCCTCCACTTT. Protein sequence: CASSLHNTGLSSSPLHF. The complete variable domain, with remaining parts taken from reference TRBV5-4 and TRBJ1-6, reads ETGVTQSPTHLIKTRGQQVTLRCSSQSGHNTVSWYQQALGQGPQFIFQYYREEENGRGNFPPRFSGLQFPNYSSELNVNALELDDSALYLCASSLHNTGLSSSPLHFGNGTRLTVT.

The V gene is TRBV6-1, the J gene TRBJ1-2, with D maybe TRBD1 (6 bases). The CDR3 has 14 amino acids. The germline V gene encodes CDR1 MNHNS and CDR2 SASEGT. Trimming removed 0 bases at V and 4 bases at J, with 9 bases between. The CDR3 sequence is CASSEALRGYGYTF. The CDR3 DNA reads TGTGCCAGCAGTGAAGCGCTCAGGGGCTATGGCTACACCTTC.

This chain uses TRBV9 with TRBJ1-6, with TRBD1 as a possible D gene (5 bases). V lost 2 bases and J 7 bases, leaving 13 bases between the germline ends. The CDR3 spans 15 residues. CDR1 is SGDLS and CDR2 is YYNGEE in the germline V gene. CDR3: CASSVAGVGNSPLHF. CDR3 DNA: TGTGCCAGCAGCGTCGCGGGGGTTGGAAATTCACCCCTCCACTTT.

This clone occurred a few times. The chain links TRBV4-2 to TRBJ1-6; 8 bases agree with TRBD1. The CDR3 consists of 15 residues. V shed 2 bases and J 7 bases; nucleotides not matched to a gene: 4. Looked up from germline, CDR1 is LGHNA and CDR2 is YNFKEQ. CDR3 residues: CASSQQGAWNSPLHF. DNA of the CDR3: TGTGCCAGCAGCCAACAGGGGGCATGGAATTCACCCCTCCACTTT.

The J gene is TRBJ2-3, the V gene TRBV6-6; 11 bases map to TRBD2. Trimming removed 5 bases from V and 3 bases from J; junction bases left unmatched: 10. Germline assignment: CDR1 MNHNY and CDR2 SVGAGI (reference sequence). This CDR3 contains 17 residues. The CDR3 coding sequence is TGTGCCAGCAGTCTCTACGGGCTAGCGGGGGGTACAGATACGCAGTATTTT. Protein: CASSLYGLAGGTDTQYF.